This TCR beta chain was captured in a study of spatial heterogeneity in lung cancer. Sample time point: sample taken at primary tumor resection. MiXCR, run by TCRdb on the 5' RACE reads, gives a single entry per CDR3 protein. The data show about 45,000 distinct CDR3 sequences, roughly 13% seen once. CDR3 size: 15 residues. Germline V gene lookup returns CDR1 SNHLY and CDR2 FYNNEI. V lost 7 bases and J 3 bases, leaving 19 bases between the germline ends. This clonotype was obtained from a male donor with early-stage non-small cell lung cancer. The material sequenced was PBMCs, taken at surgery. The chain links TRBV2 to TRBJ2-7, with a tentative D call TRBD2 (7 bases). Written as DNA, the CDR3 is TGTGCCAGCAAGCTAAGGGGGGGGCCCCTCTACGAGCAGTACTTC. Its translation: CASKLRGGPLYEQYF.